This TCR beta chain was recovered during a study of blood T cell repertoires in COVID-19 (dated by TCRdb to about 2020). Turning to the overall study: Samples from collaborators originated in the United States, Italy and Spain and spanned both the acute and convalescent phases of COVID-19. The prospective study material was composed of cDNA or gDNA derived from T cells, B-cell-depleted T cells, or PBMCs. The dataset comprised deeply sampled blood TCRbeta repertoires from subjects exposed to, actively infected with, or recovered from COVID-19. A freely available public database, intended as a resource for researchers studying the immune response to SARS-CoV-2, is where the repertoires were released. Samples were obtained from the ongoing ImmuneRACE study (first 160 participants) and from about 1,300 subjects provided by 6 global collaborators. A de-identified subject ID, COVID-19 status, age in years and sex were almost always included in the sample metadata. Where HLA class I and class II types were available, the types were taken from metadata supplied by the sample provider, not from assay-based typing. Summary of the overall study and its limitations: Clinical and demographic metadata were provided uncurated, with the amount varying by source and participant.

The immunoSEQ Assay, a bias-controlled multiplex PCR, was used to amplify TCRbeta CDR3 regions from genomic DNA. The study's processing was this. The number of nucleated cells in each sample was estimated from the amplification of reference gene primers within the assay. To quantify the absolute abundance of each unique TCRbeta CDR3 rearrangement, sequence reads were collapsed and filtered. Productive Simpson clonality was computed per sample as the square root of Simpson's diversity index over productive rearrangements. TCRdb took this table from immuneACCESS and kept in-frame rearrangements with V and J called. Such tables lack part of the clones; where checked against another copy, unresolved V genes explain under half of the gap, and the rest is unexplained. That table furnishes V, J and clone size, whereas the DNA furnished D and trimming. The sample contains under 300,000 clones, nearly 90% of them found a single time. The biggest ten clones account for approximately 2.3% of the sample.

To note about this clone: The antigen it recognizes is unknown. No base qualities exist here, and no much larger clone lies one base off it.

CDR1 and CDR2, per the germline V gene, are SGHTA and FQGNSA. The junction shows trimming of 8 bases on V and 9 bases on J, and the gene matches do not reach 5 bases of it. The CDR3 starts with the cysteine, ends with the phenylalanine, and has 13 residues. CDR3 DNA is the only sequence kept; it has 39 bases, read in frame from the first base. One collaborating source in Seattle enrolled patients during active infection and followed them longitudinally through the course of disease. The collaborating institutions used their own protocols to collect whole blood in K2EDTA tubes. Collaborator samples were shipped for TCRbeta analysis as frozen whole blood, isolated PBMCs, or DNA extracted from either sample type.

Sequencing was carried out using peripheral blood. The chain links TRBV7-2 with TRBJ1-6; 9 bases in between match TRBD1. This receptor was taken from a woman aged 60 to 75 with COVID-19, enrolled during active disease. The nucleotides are TGTGCCAGCTCCTGGGACAGGGTTTCACCCCTCCACTTT. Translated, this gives CASSWDRVSPLHF.